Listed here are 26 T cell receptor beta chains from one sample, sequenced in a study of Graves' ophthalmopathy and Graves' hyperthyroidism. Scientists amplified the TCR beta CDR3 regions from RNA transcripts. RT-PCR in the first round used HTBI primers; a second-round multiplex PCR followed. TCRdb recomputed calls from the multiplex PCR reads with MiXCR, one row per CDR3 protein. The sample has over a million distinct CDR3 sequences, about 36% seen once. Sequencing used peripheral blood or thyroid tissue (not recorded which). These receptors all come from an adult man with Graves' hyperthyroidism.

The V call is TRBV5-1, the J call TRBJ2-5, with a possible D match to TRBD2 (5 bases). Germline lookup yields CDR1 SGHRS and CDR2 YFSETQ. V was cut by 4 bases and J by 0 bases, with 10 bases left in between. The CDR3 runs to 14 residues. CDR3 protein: CASSPHGNQETQYF. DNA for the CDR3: TGCGCCAGCAGCCCCCACGGGAACCAAGAGACCCAGTACTTC.

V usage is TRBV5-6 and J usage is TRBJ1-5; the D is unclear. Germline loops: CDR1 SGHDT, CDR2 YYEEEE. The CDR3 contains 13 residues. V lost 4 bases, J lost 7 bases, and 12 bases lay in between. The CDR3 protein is CASSRRESQPQHF. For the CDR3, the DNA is TGTGCCAGCAGCCGGCGGGAATCACAGCCCCAGCATTTT.

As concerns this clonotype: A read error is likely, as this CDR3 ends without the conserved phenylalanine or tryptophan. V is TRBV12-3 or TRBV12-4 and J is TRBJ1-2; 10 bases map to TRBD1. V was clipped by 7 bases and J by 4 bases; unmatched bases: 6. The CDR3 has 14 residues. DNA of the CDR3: TGTGCCAGCACCGGGACAGGGGACCTCTATGGCTACACCCTC. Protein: CASTGTGDLYGYTL.

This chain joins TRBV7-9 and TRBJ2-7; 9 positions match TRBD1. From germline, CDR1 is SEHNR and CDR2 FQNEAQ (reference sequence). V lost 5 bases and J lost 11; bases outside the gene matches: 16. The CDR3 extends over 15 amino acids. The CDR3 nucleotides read TGTGCCAGCAGCCTTCGACAGGGGGTTCAATCCGGGGAGTACTTC. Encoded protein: CASSLRQGVQSGEYF. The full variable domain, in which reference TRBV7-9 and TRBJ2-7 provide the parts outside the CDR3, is DTGVSQNPRHKITKRGQNVTFRCDPISEHNRLYWYRQTLGQGPEFLTYFQNEAQLEKSRLLSDRFSAERPKGSFSTLEIQRTEQGDSAMYLCASSLRQGVQSGEYFGPGTRLTVT.

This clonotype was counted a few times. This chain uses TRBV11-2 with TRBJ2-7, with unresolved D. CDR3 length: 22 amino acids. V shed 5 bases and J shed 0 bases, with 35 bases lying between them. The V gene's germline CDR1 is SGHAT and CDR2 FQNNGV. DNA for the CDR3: TGTGCCAGCAGCGGTTTGGGTTCCGATTCATTACCTTCCTCATTCAGCTCCTACGAGCAGTACTTC. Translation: CASSGLGSDSLPSSFSSYEQYF. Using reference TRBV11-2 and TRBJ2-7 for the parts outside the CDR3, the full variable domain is EAGVAQSPRYKIIEKRQSVAFWCNPISGHATLYWYQQILGQGPKLLIQFQNNGVVDDSQLPKDRFSAERLKGVDSTLKIQPAKLEDSAVYLCASSGLGSDSLPSSFSSYEQYFGPGTRLTVT.

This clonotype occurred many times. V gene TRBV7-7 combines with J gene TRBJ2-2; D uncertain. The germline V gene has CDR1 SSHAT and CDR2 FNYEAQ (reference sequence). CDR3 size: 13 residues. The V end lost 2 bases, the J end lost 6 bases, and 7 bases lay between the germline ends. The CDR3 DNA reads TGTGCCAGCAGCTTAATGGCATCCGGGGAGCTGTTTTTT. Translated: CASSLMASGELFF.

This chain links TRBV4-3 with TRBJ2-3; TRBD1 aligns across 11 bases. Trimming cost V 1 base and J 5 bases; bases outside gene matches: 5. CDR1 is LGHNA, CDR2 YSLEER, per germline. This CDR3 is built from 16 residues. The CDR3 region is CASSQGTGGLVDTQYF. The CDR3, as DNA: TGCGCCAGCAGCCAAGGGACAGGGGGCTTGGTAGATACGCAGTATTTT.

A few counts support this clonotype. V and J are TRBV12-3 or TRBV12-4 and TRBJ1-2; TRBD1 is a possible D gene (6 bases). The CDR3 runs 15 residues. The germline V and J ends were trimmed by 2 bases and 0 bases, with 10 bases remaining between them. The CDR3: CASSLQGRTNYGYTF. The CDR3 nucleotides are TGTGCCAGCAGTTTACAGGGGAGGACTAACTATGGCTACACCTTC.

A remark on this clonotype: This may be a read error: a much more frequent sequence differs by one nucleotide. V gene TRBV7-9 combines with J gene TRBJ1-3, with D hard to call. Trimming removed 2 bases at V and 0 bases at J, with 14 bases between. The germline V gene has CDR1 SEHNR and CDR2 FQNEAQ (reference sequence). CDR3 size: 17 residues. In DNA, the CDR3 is TGTGCCAGCAGCTTATTGTTGGGCCCTGACTCTGGAAACACCATATATTTT. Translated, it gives CASSLLLGPDSGNTIYF.

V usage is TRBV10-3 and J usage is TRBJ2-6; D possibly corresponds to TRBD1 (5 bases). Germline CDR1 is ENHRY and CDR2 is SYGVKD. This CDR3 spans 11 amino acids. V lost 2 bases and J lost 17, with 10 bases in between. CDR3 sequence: CAISEQGGLTF. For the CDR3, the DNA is TGTGCCATCAGTGAGCAGGGCGGTTTGACTTTC.

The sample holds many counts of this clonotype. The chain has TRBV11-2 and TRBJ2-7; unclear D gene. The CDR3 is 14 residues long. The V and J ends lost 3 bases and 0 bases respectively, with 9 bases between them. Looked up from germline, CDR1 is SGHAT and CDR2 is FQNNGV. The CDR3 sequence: CASSFSSHSYEQYF. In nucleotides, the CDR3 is TGTGCCAGCAGCTTTAGCAGCCACTCCTACGAGCAGTACTTC.

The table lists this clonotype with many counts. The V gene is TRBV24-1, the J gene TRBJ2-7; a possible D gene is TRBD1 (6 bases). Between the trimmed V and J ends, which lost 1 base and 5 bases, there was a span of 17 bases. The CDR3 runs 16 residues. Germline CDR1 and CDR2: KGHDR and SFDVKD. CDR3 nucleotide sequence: TGTGCCACCAGTGATTTTCAGGCAGGGGAGATCCACGAGCAGTACTTC. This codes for CATSDFQAGEIHEQYF.

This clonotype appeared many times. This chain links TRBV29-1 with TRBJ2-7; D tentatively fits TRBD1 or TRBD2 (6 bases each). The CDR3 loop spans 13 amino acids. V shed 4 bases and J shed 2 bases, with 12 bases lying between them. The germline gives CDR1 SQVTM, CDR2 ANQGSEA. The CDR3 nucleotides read TGCAGCGTTGCCGGGGGCCTTACCTACGAGCAGTACTTC. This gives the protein CSVAGGLTYEQYF.

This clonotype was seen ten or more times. CDR3 sequence: CASKGSQTRSGANVLTF. The DNA of the CDR3 is TGTGCCAGTAAGGGGTCCCAAACGCGCTCTGGGGCCAACGTCCTGACTTTC. The gene calls are TRBV19 and TRBJ2-6, with TRBD1 as a possible D gene (5 bases). Trimming stripped 7 bases from V and 0 bases from J, with 16 bases between. From germline, CDR1 is LNHDA and CDR2 SQIVND (reference sequence). The CDR3 length is 17 residues.

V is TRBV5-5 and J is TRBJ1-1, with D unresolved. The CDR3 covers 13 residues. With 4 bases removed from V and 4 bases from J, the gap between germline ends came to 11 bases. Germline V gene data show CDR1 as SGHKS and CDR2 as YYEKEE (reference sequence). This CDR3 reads CASSRWAGTEAFF. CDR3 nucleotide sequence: TGTGCCAGCAGCCGGTGGGCTGGCACTGAAGCTTTCTTT. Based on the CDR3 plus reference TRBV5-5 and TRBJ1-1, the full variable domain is DAGVTQSPTHLIKTRGQQVTLRCSPISGHKSVSWYQQVLGQGPQFIFQYYEKEERGRGNFPDRFSARQFPNYSSELNVNALLLGDSALYLCASSRWAGTEAFFGQGTRLTVV.

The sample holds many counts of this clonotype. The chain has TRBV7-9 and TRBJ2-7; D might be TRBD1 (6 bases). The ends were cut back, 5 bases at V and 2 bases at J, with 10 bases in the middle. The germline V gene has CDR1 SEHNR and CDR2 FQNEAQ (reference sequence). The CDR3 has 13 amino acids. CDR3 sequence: CASSPGTPYEQYF. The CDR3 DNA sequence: TGTGCCAGCAGCCCCGGGACACCCTACGAGCAGTACTTC.

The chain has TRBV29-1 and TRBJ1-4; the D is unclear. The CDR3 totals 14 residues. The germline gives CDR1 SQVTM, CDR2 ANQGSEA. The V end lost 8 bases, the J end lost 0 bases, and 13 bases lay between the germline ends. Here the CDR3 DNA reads TGCAGCTTAATGGACCCGGCAACTAATGAAAAACTGTTTTTT. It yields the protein CSLMDPATNEKLFF.

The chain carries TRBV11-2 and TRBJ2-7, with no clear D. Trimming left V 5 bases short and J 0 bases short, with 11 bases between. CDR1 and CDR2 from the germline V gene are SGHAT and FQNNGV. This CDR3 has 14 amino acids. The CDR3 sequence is CASSGSWGSYEQYF. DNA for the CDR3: TGTGCCAGCAGCGGCAGTTGGGGCTCCTACGAGCAGTACTTC. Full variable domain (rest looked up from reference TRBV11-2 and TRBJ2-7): EAGVAQSPRYKIIEKRQSVAFWCNPISGHATLYWYQQILGQGPKLLIQFQNNGVVDDSQLPKDRFSAERLKGVDSTLKIQPAKLEDSAVYLCASSGSWGSYEQYFGPGTRLTVT.

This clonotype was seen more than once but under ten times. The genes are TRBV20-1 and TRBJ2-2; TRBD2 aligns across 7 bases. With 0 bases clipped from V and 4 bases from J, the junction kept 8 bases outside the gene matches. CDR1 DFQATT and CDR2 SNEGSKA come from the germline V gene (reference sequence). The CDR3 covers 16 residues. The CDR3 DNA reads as TGCAGTGCTAGAGATCTAGAGGGAGGGCTCACCGGGGAGCTGTTTTTT. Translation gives CSARDLEGGLTGELFF.

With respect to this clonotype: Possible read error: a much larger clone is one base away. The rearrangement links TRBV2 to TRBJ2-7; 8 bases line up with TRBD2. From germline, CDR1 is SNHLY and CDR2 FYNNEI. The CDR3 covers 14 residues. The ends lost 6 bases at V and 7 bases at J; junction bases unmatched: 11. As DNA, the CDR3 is TGTGCCAGCAGGACTAACGGGGGGGCGGGGGAGCAGTACTTC. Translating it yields CASRTNGGAGEQYF.

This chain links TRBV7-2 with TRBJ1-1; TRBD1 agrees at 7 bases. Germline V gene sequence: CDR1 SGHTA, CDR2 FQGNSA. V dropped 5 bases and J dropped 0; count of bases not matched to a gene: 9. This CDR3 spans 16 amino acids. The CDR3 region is CASSQKQGLVNTEAFF. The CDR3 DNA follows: TGTGCCAGCAGCCAAAAACAGGGGTTGGTGAACACTGAAGCTTTCTTT. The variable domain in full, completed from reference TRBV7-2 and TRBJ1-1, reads GAGVSQSPSNKVTEKGKDVELRCDPISGHTALYWYRQSLGQGLEFLIYFQGNSAPDKSGLPSDRFSAERTGGSVSTLTIQRTQQEDSAVYLCASSQKQGLVNTEAFFGQGTRLTVV.

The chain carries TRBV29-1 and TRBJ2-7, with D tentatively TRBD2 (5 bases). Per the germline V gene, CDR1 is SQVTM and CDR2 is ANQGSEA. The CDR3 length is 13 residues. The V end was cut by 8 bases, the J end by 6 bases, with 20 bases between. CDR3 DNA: TGCAGCTTAGACACTCCGGGGATCGGCGAGCAGTACTTC. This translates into CSLDTPGIGEQYF.

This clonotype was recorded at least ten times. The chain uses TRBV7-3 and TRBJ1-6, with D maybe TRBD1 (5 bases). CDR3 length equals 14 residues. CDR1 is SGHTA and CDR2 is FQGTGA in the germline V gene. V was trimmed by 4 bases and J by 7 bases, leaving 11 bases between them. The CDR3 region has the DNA TGTGCCAGCAGCTCAGGACATCCGAATTCACCCCTCCACTTT. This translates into CASSSGHPNSPLHF.

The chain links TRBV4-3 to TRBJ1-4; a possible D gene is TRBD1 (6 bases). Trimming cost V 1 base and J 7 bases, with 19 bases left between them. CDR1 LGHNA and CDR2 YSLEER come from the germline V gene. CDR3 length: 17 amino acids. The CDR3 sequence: CASSQATFTGQSEKLFF. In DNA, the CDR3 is TGCGCCAGCAGCCAAGCAACATTTACAGGGCAAAGTGAAAAACTGTTTTTT.

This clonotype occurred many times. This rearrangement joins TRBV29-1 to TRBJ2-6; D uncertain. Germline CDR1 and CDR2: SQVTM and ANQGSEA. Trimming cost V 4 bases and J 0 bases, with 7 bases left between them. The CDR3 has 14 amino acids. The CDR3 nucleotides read TGCAGCGTTGTCCCTTTCTCTGGGGCCAACGTCCTGACTTTC. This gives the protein CSVVPFSGANVLTF.

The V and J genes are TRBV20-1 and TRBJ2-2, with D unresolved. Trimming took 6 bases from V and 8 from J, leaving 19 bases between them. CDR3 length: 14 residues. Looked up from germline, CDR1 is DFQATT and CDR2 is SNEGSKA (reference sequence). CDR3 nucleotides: TGCAGTGCCATGCACAGAAAAAGAATAGGGGAGCTGTTTTTT. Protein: CSAMHRKRIGELFF.